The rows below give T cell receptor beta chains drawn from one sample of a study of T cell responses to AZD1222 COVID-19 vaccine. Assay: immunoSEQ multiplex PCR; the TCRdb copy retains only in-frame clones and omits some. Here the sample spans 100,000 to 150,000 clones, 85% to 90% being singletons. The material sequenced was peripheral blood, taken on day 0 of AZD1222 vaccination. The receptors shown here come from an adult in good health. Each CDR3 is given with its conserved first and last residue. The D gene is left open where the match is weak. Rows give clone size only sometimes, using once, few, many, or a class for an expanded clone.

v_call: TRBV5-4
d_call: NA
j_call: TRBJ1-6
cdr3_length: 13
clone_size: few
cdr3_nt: TGTGCCTCACGGAGCTCCTATAATTCACCCCTCCACTTT
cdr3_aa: CASRSSYNSPLHF

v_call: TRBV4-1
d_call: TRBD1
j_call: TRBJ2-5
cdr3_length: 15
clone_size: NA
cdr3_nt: TGCGCCAGCAGCCAGGGTGGACAGGGACAAGAGACCCAGTACTTC
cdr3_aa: CASSQGGQGQETQYF

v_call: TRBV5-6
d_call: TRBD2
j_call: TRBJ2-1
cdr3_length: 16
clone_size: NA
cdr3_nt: TGTGCCAGCAGCCAACTACGGGAGGTTCCATACAATGAGCAGTTCTTC
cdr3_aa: CASSQLREVPYNEQFF

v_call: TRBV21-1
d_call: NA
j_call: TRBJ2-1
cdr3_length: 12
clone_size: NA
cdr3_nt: TGTGCCGGAAGCGGGAGTGGGCATGAGCAGTTCTTC
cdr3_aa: CAGSGSGHEQFF

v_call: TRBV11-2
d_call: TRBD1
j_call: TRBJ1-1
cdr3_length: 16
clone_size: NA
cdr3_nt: TGTGCCAGCAGCTTAGCTCTGACAGGGGGGAACACTGAAGCTTTCTTT
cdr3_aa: CASSLALTGGNTEAFF

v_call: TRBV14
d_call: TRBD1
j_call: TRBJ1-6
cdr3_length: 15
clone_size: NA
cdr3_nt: TGTGCCAACCCACACGGGACAGGGTTTCATTCACCCCTCCACTTT
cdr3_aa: CANPHGTGFHSPLHF

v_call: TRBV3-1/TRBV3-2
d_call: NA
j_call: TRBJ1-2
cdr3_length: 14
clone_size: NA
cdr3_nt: TGTGCCAGCAGCGTTCGAGGGGGAAACTATGGCTACACCTTC
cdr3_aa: CASSVRGGNYGYTF

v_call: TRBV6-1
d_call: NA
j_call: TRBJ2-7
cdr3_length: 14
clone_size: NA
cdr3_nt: TGTGCCAGCAGAGGGGCGGAGATTACCTACGAGCAGTACTTC
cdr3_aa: CASRGAEITYEQYF

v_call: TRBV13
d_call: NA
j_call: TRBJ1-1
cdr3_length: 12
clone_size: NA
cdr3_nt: TGTGCCAGCAGCTTACAAGGGGCTGAAGCTTTCTTT
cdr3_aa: CASSLQGAEAFF

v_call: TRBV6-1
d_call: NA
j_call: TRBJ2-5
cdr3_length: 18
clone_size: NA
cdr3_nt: TGTGCCAGCAGTGAAGCCGGGTGGATCGGACCCCAAGAAGAGACCCAGTACTTC
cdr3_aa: CASSEAGWIGPQEETQYF

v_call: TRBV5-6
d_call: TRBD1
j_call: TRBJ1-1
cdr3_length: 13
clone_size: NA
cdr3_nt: TGTGCCAGCAGCTGGGGACAGCCGACTGAAGCTTTCTTT
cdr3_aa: CASSWGQPTEAFF

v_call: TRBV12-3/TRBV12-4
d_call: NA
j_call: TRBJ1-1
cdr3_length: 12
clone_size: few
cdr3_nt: TGTGCCAGCAGTTTAAGAAGAACTGAAGCTTTCTTT
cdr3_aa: CASSLRRTEAFF

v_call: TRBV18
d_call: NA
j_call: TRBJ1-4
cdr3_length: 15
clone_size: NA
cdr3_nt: TGTGCCAGCTCACCACCTTCGGGCGGTAATGAAAAACTGTTTTTT
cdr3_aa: CASSPPSGGNEKLFF

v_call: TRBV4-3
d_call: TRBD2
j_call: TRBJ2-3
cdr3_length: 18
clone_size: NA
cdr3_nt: TGCGCCAGCAGCCAAGAGGGGTCGCGGGGGGCCCGCACAGATACGCAGTATTTT
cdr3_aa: CASSQEGSRGARTDTQYF